These 14 T cell receptor beta chains originate from one sample sequenced in a study of cytomegalovirus exposure and HLA in healthy donors. The PCR ran on 60 Vbeta and 13 Jbeta primers. The data were produced by immunoSEQ multiplex PCR, yet TCRdb's version contains in-frame clones alone and is incomplete. Altogether 150,000 to 200,000 clones are present, roughly 78% being singletons, with the ten largest covering approximately 6.9%. Sequencing was done on a sample of PBMCs. All receptors come from a man aged 40-55 years in good health and CMV-seropositive.

V is TRBV7-9 and J is TRBJ2-3; 13 bases are a match to TRBD2. V shed 5 bases and J 13 bases; nucleotides not matched to a gene: 6. The CDR3 is made up of 13 amino acids. Germline assignment: CDR1 SEHNR and CDR2 FQNEAQ (reference sequence). The CDR3 reads CASSLELAGGEYF. CDR3 DNA: TGTGCCAGCAGCCTCGAACTAGCGGGGGGGGAGTATTTT.

The chain employs TRBV9 and TRBJ1-1, with D tentatively TRBD1 (5 bases). Germline values: CDR1 SGDLS, CDR2 YYNGEE. The V and J ends lost 0 bases and 0 bases respectively, with 12 bases between them. The CDR3 sequence is 16 residues long. The CDR3 DNA is TGTGCCAGCAGCGTAGTGGGGCAGACCATGAACACTGAAGCTTTCTTT. Protein: CASSVVGQTMNTEAFF.

This clone showed up just once. Relative to the germline gene, one junction end is altered; a read error may explain this. The chain joins TRBV7-7 to TRBJ2-3; tentative D call: TRBD1 (7 bases). The CDR3 is 14 residues long. Germline V lookup: CDR1 SSHAT, CDR2 FNYEAQ (reference sequence). The CDR3 is CASSPGGGSDTQYF. The DNA of the CDR3 is TGTGCTAGCAGCCCCGGAGGGGGCTCAGATACGCAGTATTTT.

V gene TRBV15 combines with J gene TRBJ2-3, with 8 bases lining up with TRBD2. After removal of 7 bases from V and 1 base from J, the junction contained 1 base not matched to a gene. Germline V gives CDR1 LNHNV, CDR2 YYDKDF (reference sequence). The CDR3 consists of 13 residues. This chain's CDR3 is CATTSGRTDTQYF. The DNA of the CDR3 is TGTGCCACCACTAGCGGGCGCACAGATACGCAGTATTTT.

This chain uses TRBV29-1 with TRBJ2-5; D perhaps matches TRBD2 (6 bases). The CDR3 runs to 14 residues. From germline, CDR1 is SQVTM and CDR2 ANQGSEA. Trimming removed 6 bases at V and 3 bases at J, with 17 bases between. Here the CDR3 reads CSVFTGTREETQYF. In DNA, the CDR3 is TGCAGCGTATTCACCGGGACTCGGGAAGAGACCCAGTACTTC.

The genes are TRBV7-2 and TRBJ2-5; D uncertain. CDR1 is SGHTA and CDR2 is FQGNSA in the germline V gene. V lost 5 bases and J lost 5, with 9 bases in between. The length of the CDR3 is 12 residues. CDR3 DNA: TGTGCCAGCAGCGTCCTAGGCGAGACCCAGTACTTC. Residues: CASSVLGETQYF.

Notes on this clone: Its ends do not fully match the called genes, so a read error is possible. The chain has TRBV6-6 and TRBJ2-1, with D possibly matching TRBD1 (5 bases). In germline, CDR1 is MNHNY, CDR2 SVGAGI (reference sequence). The CDR3 runs 12 residues. The CDR3 spells CASRADRPPWIF. For the CDR3, the DNA is TGTGCCAGCAGAGCCGACAGACCTCCGTGGATCTTC.

This sequence joins TRBV21-1 and TRBJ1-1; the tabulated D call, TRBD1, remains unverified against the DNA. TRBV21-1 is tagged as a pseudogene. The CDR3 loop spans 16 amino acids. The CDR3 DNA follows: TGTGCCGAGGGGCCGGGTGGAACAGGGGCAGGAACTGAAGCTTTCTTT. Protein: CAEGPGGTGAGTEAFF.

This sequence joins TRBV5-1 and TRBJ2-7; D may be TRBD1 (6 bases). V was cut by 1 base and J by 3 bases, with 11 bases left in between. Germline V gives CDR1 SGHRS, CDR2 YFSETQ. This CDR3 is 14 amino acids long. The CDR3 DNA reads as TGCGCCAGCAGCTTGTCGGACAGCAGCTACGAGCAGTACTTC. Translation: CASSLSDSSYEQYF.

J is TRBJ1-2 and V is TRBV2, with TRBD1 matching 8 bases. The trim removed 10 bases at V and 5 bases at J, leaving 9 bases unmatched. The germline CDR1 and CDR2 sequences are SNHLY and FYNNEI. The CDR3 is 13 amino acids. The CDR3: CANLQGEGYGYTF. In DNA, the CDR3 is TGTGCCAACCTACAGGGGGAGGGTTATGGCTACACCTTC. Full variable domain (missing parts from reference TRBV2 and TRBJ1-2): EPEVTQTPSHQVTQMGQEVILRCVPISNHLYFYWYRQILGQKVEFLVSFYNNEISEKSEIFDDQFSVERPDGSNFTLKIRSTKLEDSAMYFCANLQGEGYGYTFGSGTRLTVV.

The chain has TRBV6-1 and TRBJ2-7; TRBD2 aligns across 13 bases. Looked up from germline, CDR1 is MNHNS and CDR2 is SASEGT. The length of the CDR3 is 19 residues. V shed 4 bases and J 3 bases; nucleotides not matched to a gene: 15. The DNA for the CDR3 is TGTGCCAGCAGTGCAACTAGCGGGGGGGCCTCGCAAGTTTACTACGAGCAGTACTTC. It yields the protein CASSATSGGASQVYYEQYF.

V usage is TRBV30 and J usage is TRBJ2-3, with TRBD2 as a possible D gene (6 bases). V gave up 0 bases and J gave up 2 bases, with 12 bases separating them. The CDR3 is 15 residues long. From germline, CDR1 is GTSNPN and CDR2 SVGIG (reference sequence). The CDR3 nucleotides are TGTGCCTGGAGTGTACAGGCGGGGATCACAGATACGCAGTATTTT. Its translation is CAWSVQAGITDTQYF.

This chain uses TRBV6-5 with TRBJ1-1; TRBD1 is a possible D gene (6 bases). The V gene's germline CDR1 is MNHEY and CDR2 SVGAGI. The CDR3 loop spans 14 amino acids. Trimming pared 5 bases from V and 1 base from J, leaving 11 bases between. The CDR3: CASSARDKNTEAFF. The CDR3 nucleotides are TGTGCCAGCAGTGCCCGGGACAAGAACACTGAAGCTTTCTTT.

This clone has just a few counts. This chain's CDR3 is CASSYGPLQGPEAFF. The CDR3 bases are TGTGCCAGCAGTTACGGTCCACTACAGGGCCCCGAAGCTTTCTTT. V gene TRBV6-6 combines with J gene TRBJ1-1; a possible D gene is TRBD1 (6 bases). Germline-derived CDR1 and CDR2 are MNHNY and SVGAGI (reference sequence). The V gene lost 2 bases and the J gene lost 8 bases, with 18 bases spanning the gap. The CDR3 runs to 15 residues.